The clone carrying this TCR beta chain was found many times. No antigen is known for it. An end of the junction does not agree with germline; a read error may underlie this. Germline V gene lookup returns CDR1 SGHRS and CDR2 YFSETQ. The CDR3 has 14 amino acids. The sample is drawn from a study of identical twins. Study conclusions and caveats: Conclusions rested on cross-sectional statistics rather than following the same donors. The abundant beta clonotypes from cord blood had fewer insertions, and memory repertoires had none of this.

TCRdb itself ran the 5' RACE reads through MiXCR, one entry per CDR3 protein. This repertoire shows 1.5 million to 2 million distinct CDR3 sequences, under 35% found once; its top ten account for more than 0.25%. The clonotype originates from a newborn girl in good health. The sequenced sample was cord blood. The chain carries TRBV5-1 and TRBJ1-4, with TRBD1 as a possible D gene (6 bases). The CDR3 region has the DNA TGTGCCAGCAGCTTAGGGGGGACTAATGAAAAACTGTTTTTT. It encodes CASSLGGTNEKLFF.